The 20 T cell receptor beta chains listed next were all sequenced from one sample in a study of OX40 agonist ivuxolimab in advanced cancers. Using immunoSEQ multiplex PCR, the repertoire was profiled, and TCRdb retains in-frame clones only, with some absent. The repertoire includes over 50,000 clones, approximately 80% of them detected once, and roughly 4.4% sits in the top ten. Source: CD4+ or CD8+ T cells sorted from blood, taken in a trial of the OX40 agonist ivuxolimab. These receptors were obtained from an adult with an advanced solid tumor such as melanoma, head and neck, liver or kidney cancer.

This clone appeared a few times. The CDR3 nucleotides read TGTGCCAGCAGGTACGACAGGTCGAAAGGAGCTCCCCTCCACTTT. Amino acid sequence: CASRYDRSKGAPLHF. The chain employs TRBV6-1 and TRBJ1-6, with a possible D match to TRBD1 (6 bases). Germline CDR1 is MNHNS and CDR2 is SASEGT. CDR3 size: 15 residues. V was trimmed by 6 bases and J by 13 bases, leaving 22 bases between them.

CDR3 amino acids: CASSMASGAGYEQYF. The CDR3 coding sequence is TGTGCCAGTAGTATGGCTAGCGGGGCGGGGTACGAGCAGTACTTC. This chain links TRBV19 with TRBJ2-7, with 9 bases that match TRBD2. V was pared by 3 bases and J by 4 bases, with 7 bases of the junction left unmatched. Looked up from germline, CDR1 is LNHDA and CDR2 is SQIVND (reference sequence). CDR3 length equals 15 residues. Together with reference TRBV19 and TRBJ2-7, the CDR3 gives the full variable domain: DGGITQSPKYLFRKEGQNVTLSCEQNLNHDAMYWYRQDPGQGLRLIYYSQIVNDFQKGDIAEGYSVSREKKESFPLTVTSAQKNPTAFYLCASSMASGAGYEQYFGPGTRLTVT.

The V gene is TRBV27, the J gene TRBJ2-7; D not certain. The germline V gene encodes CDR1 MNHEY and CDR2 SMNVEV (reference sequence). The CDR3 runs 14 residues. The V end was cut by 5 bases, the J end by 4 bases, with 15 bases between. The DNA for the CDR3 is TGTGCCAGCAGTAGAACGTCCCTAAGGTACGAGCAGTACTTC. It specifies CASSRTSLRYEQYF.

The rearrangement uses TRBV4-1 and TRBJ2-4; D is unresolved. Germline CDR1 is MGHRA and CDR2 is YSYEKL. Trimming took off 8 bases at V and 0 bases at J, with 14 bases between the two ends. The CDR3 is 15 amino acids. CDR3 in DNA: TGCGCCAGCGCCCAACCATTTTTAGCCAAAAACATTCAGTACTTC. Amino acid sequence: CASAQPFLAKNIQYF.

V gene TRBV9 combines with J gene TRBJ1-1, with unresolved D. Per the germline V gene, CDR1 is SGDLS and CDR2 is YYNGEE. Trimming removed 2 bases from V and 0 bases from J, with 11 bases in between. This CDR3 has 15 residues. For the CDR3, the DNA is TGTGCCAGCAGCGTCCTGGCAGATTTGAACACTGAAGCTTTCTTT. Translating it yields CASSVLADLNTEAFF. Based on the CDR3 plus reference TRBV9 and TRBJ1-1, the full variable domain is DSGVTQTPKHLITATGQRVTLRCSPRSGDLSVYWYQQSLDQGLQFLIQYYNGEERAKGNILERFSAQQFPDLHSELNLSSLELGDSALYFCASSVLADLNTEAFFGQGTRLTVV.

J is TRBJ2-7 and V is TRBV2, with TRBD2 identical over 10 bases. CDR3 length: 15 amino acids. Germline V gene sequence: CDR1 SNHLY, CDR2 FYNNEI. Trimming removed 4 bases from V and 6 bases from J; junction bases left unmatched: 9. DNA for the CDR3: TGTGCCAGCAGTGGGGGAGGAGCGGGAGGGCGCGAGCAGTACTTC. Protein product: CASSGGGAGGREQYF.

This clone was recorded once. V and J are TRBV9 and TRBJ2-1; D is possibly TRBD1 (7 bases). Trimming stripped 2 bases from V and 2 bases from J, with 20 bases between. CDR3 size: 18 residues. Germline-derived CDR1 and CDR2 are SGDLS and YYNGEE. The CDR3 nucleotides read TGTGCCAGCAGCGTCCGACAGGGAGGCGGGGTGACCTACAATGAGCAGTTCTTC. Translated, it gives CASSVRQGGGVTYNEQFF.

The V gene is TRBV10-3, the J gene TRBJ1-5; 9 bases match TRBD1. J gave up 2 bases and V 10 bases, and 18 bases lay outside the gene matches. The CDR3 sequence is 18 residues long. CDR1 is ENHRY and CDR2 is SYGVKD in the germline V gene. Here the CDR3 reads CATARTGGGEVGNQPQHF. The CDR3 DNA reads TGTGCCACCGCCCGTACAGGGGGCGGCGAGGTCGGCAATCAGCCCCAGCATTTT.

The chain combines TRBV27 with TRBJ1-6; D perhaps matches TRBD1 (6 bases). The V end lost 3 bases, the J end lost 1 base, and 10 bases lay between the germline ends. CDR3 size: 16 residues. Germline loops: CDR1 MNHEY, CDR2 SMNVEV (reference sequence). The CDR3 DNA sequence: TGTGCCAGCAGTTTGGAGGGGGGATCCTATAATTCACCCCTCCACTTT. Translation gives CASSLEGGSYNSPLHF.

In DNA form, the CDR3 reads TGTGCCAGCAGTTTAGGCGGGAGCGCAGATACGCAGTATTTT. Its translation is CASSLGGSADTQYF. The chain joins TRBV28 to TRBJ2-3; 7 bases align to TRBD2. CDR1 is MDHEN and CDR2 is SYDVKM in the germline V gene. The CDR3 totals 14 residues. Germline trimming cut 2 bases from V and 4 bases from J; bases unmatched to any gene: 3.

V is TRBV6-1 and J is TRBJ2-3; perhaps TRBD1 as D (5 bases). V was cut by 2 bases and J by 8 bases, with 14 bases left in between. The length of the CDR3 is 14 residues. Germline lookup yields CDR1 MNHNS and CDR2 SASEGT. The chain's CDR3 is CASSEWAAQGTQYF. As DNA, the CDR3 is TGTGCCAGCAGTGAATGGGCAGCCCAGGGTACGCAGTATTTT.

The chain uses TRBV19 and TRBJ1-6; TRBD1 matches at 8 bases. CDR3 size: 16 residues. Germline CDR1 and CDR2: LNHDA and SQIVND (reference sequence). J gave up 1 base and V 4 bases, and 3 bases lay outside the gene matches. CDR3 DNA: TGTGCCAGTAGTAAAGGACAGGGTTCCTATAATTCACCCCTCCACTTT. Translating gives CASSKGQGSYNSPLHF.

The chain joins TRBV7-9 to TRBJ2-3; 7 bases agree with TRBD1. Germline CDR1 SEHNR, CDR2 FQNEAQ (reference sequence). After removal of 4 bases from V and 2 bases from J, the junction contained 9 bases not matched to a gene. There are 16 residues in the CDR3. The CDR3 region has the DNA TGTGCCAGCAGCTCTGGGACAGCCGGTTTCACAGATACGCAGTATTTT. Protein sequence: CASSSGTAGFTDTQYF.

The sample holds a few counts of this clone. The rearrangement links TRBV29-1 to TRBJ1-5; tentative D call: TRBD1 (5 bases). The CDR3 is 13 residues long. Germline lookup yields CDR1 SQVTM and CDR2 ANQGSEA. Trimming cost V 5 bases and J 3 bases, with 11 bases left between them. In nucleotides, the CDR3 is TGCAGCGTTCGGCAGGGCTACAATCAGCCCCAGCATTTT. This encodes CSVRQGYNQPQHF.

The gene calls are TRBV5-6 and TRBJ1-2; D gene ambiguous. Trimming removed 1 base from V and 0 bases from J, with 13 bases in between. The CDR3 is made up of 16 amino acids. The germline V gene has CDR1 SGHDT and CDR2 YYEEEE. This chain's CDR3 is CASSLFAGSANYGYTF. The DNA for the CDR3 is TGTGCCAGCAGCTTGTTCGCAGGAAGCGCTAACTATGGCTACACCTTC.

V and J are TRBV5-8 and TRBJ2-7, with D perhaps given as TRBD1 or TRBD2 (6 bases each). The CDR3 contains 13 residues. V shed 4 bases and J shed 4 bases, with 12 bases lying between them. CDR1 is SGHTS and CDR2 is YDEGEE in the germline V gene. CDR3 DNA sequence: TGTGCCAGCAGCCCGGGGGCAGGGTACGAGCAGTACTTC. Translating it yields CASSPGAGYEQYF. The full variable domain, in which reference TRBV5-8 and TRBJ2-7 provide the parts outside the CDR3, is EAGVTQSPTHLIKTRGQQATLRCSPISGHTSVYWYQQALGLGLQFLLWYDEGEERNRGNFPPRFSGRQFPNYSSELNVNALELEDSALYLCASSPGAGYEQYFGPGTRLTVT.

The chain uses TRBV5-8 and TRBJ1-5; 8 bases map to TRBD1. Germline trimming cut 4 bases from V and 2 bases from J; bases unmatched to any gene: 5. Germline values: CDR1 SGHTS, CDR2 YDEGEE. The CDR3 is 15 residues long. CDR3 protein: CASSIQGAGNQPQHF. CDR3 nucleotide sequence: TGTGCCAGCAGCATCCAGGGGGCTGGCAATCAGCCCCAGCATTTT.

This clone was picked up a small number of times. This chain links TRBV28 with TRBJ1-5; D is unresolved. CDR1 is MDHEN and CDR2 is SYDVKM in the germline V gene. Trimming took off 7 bases at V and 4 bases at J, with 32 bases between the two ends. The CDR3 covers 20 residues. CDR3 sequence reads: CASTTDPQTVGKRGNQPQHF. The CDR3 DNA reads TGTGCCAGCACCACTGACCCCCAAACAGTGGGGAAAAGAGGAAATCAGCCCCAGCATTTT.

The chain links TRBV9 to TRBJ1-5, with no clear D. V lost 0 bases to trimming and J lost 5 bases, with 6 bases between them. Germline values: CDR1 SGDLS, CDR2 YYNGEE. This CDR3 is built from 13 residues. The CDR3, as DNA: TGTGCCAGCAGCGTAGAAGAGGATCAGCCCCAGCATTTT. Encoded protein: CASSVEEDQPQHF.

The V call is TRBV7-3, the J call TRBJ2-3; TRBD2 matches at 8 bases. Unmatched junction bases numbered 8, after V lost 2 bases and J lost 4 bases. This CDR3 has 16 amino acids. The germline gives CDR1 SGHTA, CDR2 FQGTGA. The CDR3 nucleotides read TGTGCCAGCAGCTTAGCCAGCGGGAGTGGTGCAGATACGCAGTATTTT. Translation gives CASSLASGSGADTQYF.